This TCR beta chain was sequenced during a study of shared clonotypes between healthy human individuals (dated by TCRdb to 2020 to 2021). With respect to the entire study: The cohort included a few men and two women between 18 and 49 years of age. Each donor's leukapheresis produced roughly between about 0.8 and 8.9 billion PBMCs. Blood TCR repertoires of several healthy adults were deeply sequenced to estimate repertoire size and the extent of clonotype sharing between individuals. Different laboratories and diverse techniques were used to prepare libraries and sequence TCR repertoires, to increase sequencing depth and limit assay-specific biases. Paper-wide results and their limitations: Based on pairwise subsampling, the degree of clonotype sharing among donors was expected to be affected by sequencing depth. Only blood was sampled, and tissue TCR repertoires likely differ from those in blood. Because the study included a small number of donors, the genetic and exposure-history diversity represented was limited.

Healthy HIV-negative adults with no recently reported acute infections or vaccinations were included as donors. Only Caucasian adults living in Nashville, Tennessee, USA were represented among the donors. For unsorted samples, 90 million or so PBMCs were counted, and genomic DNA was extracted using the QIAamp DNA Blood Mini kit. Blood was collected by leukapheresis, and PBMCs were isolated by Ficoll-Histopaque density gradient centrifugation and then cryopreserved in liquid nitrogen vapor phase. Using the deep immunoSEQ assay, multiplex PCR amplified TCR CDR3 regions from genomic DNA. Extracted genomic DNA from each cell subset was distributed evenly across all wells of several immunoSEQ 96-well plates, and each plate was treated as a replicate. For unsorted PBMC, around 310 ng of genomic DNA, equivalent to around 30,000 T cell genomes, went into each replicate PCR. Ten immunoSEQ deep assay plates were used to sequence unsorted PBMC genomic DNA. The purified libraries were quantified using a Qubit 3.0 fluorometer, sized with a Bioanalyzer 2100, and then quantified again using the KAPA Library Quantification kit. A separate single-read 150-cycle Illumina NextSeq 550 flow cell was used to sequence each immunoSEQ 96-well plate. On the authors' methods: The immunoSEQ output contained only junctional sequences without quality scores, so filtering could not match that applied to full-length reads. Sequences were annotated with PyIR, a Python wrapper for IgBLAST v1.9, and V/J genes and CDR3 were assigned using IMGT germline references. Reads were filtered out if the reads had weak V/J assignments (E-value above 1e-6), no CDR3, stop codons, out-of-frame junctions, or ambiguous translated residues. A V3J clonotype was defined by an identical inferred V gene, J gene, and CDR3 amino acid sequence. The percentage overlap between two repertoires was calculated by dividing the number of shared unique clonotypes by the size of the smaller repertoire. Repertoire richness was assessed with RTK rarefaction, the Chao1 estimator, and Recon v2.1 estimates of unobserved clonotypes. The immuneACCESS repertoire file appears here via TCRdb, limited to in-frame rearrangements. These files lack a portion of the clones; in checked studies, under half of the deficit traces to unresolved V genes, and the cause of the others is not known. V and J calls and clone size are as listed in that table; D and trimming were resolved from the DNA. The sample yields 450,000 or so clones; more than 70% were counted once. The ten largest clones add up to more than 10% of the sample.

With respect to this clone: No cognate antigen has been identified for it. No much larger clone exists at a distance of one base, and base qualities are not known.

What was sequenced was PBMCs. This clonotype was sampled from a woman aged 40 to 55 in good health. Some clones in this sample may be carry-over from other donors' samples.

CDR3 protein: CASSLGDGEQFF. The bases are TGCGCCAGCAGCTTGGGGGACGGTGAGCAGTTCTTC. The chain is encoded by TRBV4-1 joined to TRBJ2-1; the D gene could be TRBD1 or TRBD2, each one agreeing over 5 bases. Trimming costs V 5 bases and J 9 bases, and their ends lie 11 bases apart. CDR1 is given as MGHRA and CDR2 as YSYEKL, both from the germline V gene. The CDR3 goes from the cysteine to the phenylalanine over 12 residues. The entry retains the CDR3 DNA only, 36 bases that are in frame from base 1.